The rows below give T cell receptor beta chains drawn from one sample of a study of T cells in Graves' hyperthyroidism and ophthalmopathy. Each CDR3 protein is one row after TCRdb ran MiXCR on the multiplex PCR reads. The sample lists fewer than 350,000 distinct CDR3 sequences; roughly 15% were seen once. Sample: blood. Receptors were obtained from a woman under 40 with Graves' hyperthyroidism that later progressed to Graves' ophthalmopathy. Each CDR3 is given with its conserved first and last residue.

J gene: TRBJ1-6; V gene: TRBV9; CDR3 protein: CASSVAGQGNSPLHF
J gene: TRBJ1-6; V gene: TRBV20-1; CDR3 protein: CSARTGSYNSPLHF
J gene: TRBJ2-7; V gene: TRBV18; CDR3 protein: CASSRGQESYEQYF
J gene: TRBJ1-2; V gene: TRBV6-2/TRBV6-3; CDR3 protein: CASRGPEEYGYTF
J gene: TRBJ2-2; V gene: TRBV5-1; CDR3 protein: CASSRQSGANTGELFF
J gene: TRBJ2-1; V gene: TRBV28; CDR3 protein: CASSLSKNNEQFF
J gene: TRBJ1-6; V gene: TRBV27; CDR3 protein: CASSLSHPYNSPLHF
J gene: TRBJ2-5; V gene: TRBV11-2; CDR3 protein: CASSLMEGLGETQYF
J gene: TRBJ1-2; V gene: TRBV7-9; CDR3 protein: CATREGNYGYTF
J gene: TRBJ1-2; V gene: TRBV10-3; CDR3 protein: CAITAGRDYGYTF
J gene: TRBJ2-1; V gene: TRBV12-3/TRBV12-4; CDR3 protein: CASSLSRGEQFF
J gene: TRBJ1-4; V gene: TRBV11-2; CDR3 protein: CASSFFATNEKLFF